These 23 T cell receptor beta chains came from one sample sequenced in a study of vaccination effects on CD4 cells after COVID-19. In the ViraFEST assay, antigen-specific CD4+ clonotypes were identified by expansion after peptide-pool stimulation. Isolation of CD4+ T cells took place after around 10 days of culture. These receptors have no known antigen. Produced via immunoSEQ multiplex PCR; TCRdb's table is partial and in-frame only. The data show 30,000 to 35,000 clones, approximately 68% seen once. The sequenced sample was CD4+ T cells from PBMCs cultured with HCoV-229E spike peptides, obtained before COVID-19 vaccination. Every receptor here comes from a human donor who received a COVID-19 vaccine.

Here the CDR3 reads CASSLTIQSLHDGYTF. The CDR3 region has the DNA TGTGCCAGCTCACTAACAATACAGAGTCTACACGATGGCTACACCTTC. The chain links TRBV18 to TRBJ1-2; D call uncertain. This CDR3 has 16 residues. Germline CDR1 reads KGHSH; CDR2 reads LQKENI. V lost 4 bases to trimming and J lost 6 bases, with 21 bases between them.

The gene calls are TRBV28 and TRBJ2-7, with 10 bases fitting TRBD2. V was clipped by 6 bases and J by 11 bases; unmatched bases: 4. There are 11 residues in the CDR3. CDR1 and CDR2 from the germline V gene are MDHEN and SYDVKM. The CDR3 is CASRLAGGEYF. The CDR3 DNA reads TGTGCCAGCAGGTTAGCGGGAGGAGAGTACTTC.

This clone was found once. This chain joins TRBV9 and TRBJ2-5, with D tentatively TRBD2 (7 bases). Germline lookup yields CDR1 SGDLS and CDR2 YYNGEE. This CDR3 spans 14 amino acids. V was cut by 3 bases and J by 5 bases, with 14 bases left in between. The CDR3 nucleotides are TGTGCCAGCAGCGGCCGAGGGGGGGCGGAGACCCAGTACTTC. This encodes CASSGRGGAETQYF. Filled out from reference TRBV9 and TRBJ2-5, the complete variable domain reads DSGVTQTPKHLITATGQRVTLRCSPRSGDLSVYWYQQSLDQGLQFLIQYYNGEERAKGNILERFSAQQFPDLHSELNLSSLELGDSALYFCASSGRGGAETQYFGPGTRLLVL.

This clone showed up just once. The chain employs TRBV5-1 and TRBJ2-2; 13 bases are shared with TRBD2. J gave up 4 bases and V 1 base, and 1 base lay outside the gene matches. Germline V gene data show CDR1 as SGHRS and CDR2 as YFSETQ. The CDR3 sequence is 16 residues long. The CDR3 sequence: CASSLTSGGATGELFF. CDR3 nucleotides: TGCGCCAGCAGCTTGACTAGCGGGGGGGCCACCGGGGAGCTGTTTTTT. Full variable domain (missing parts from reference TRBV5-1 and TRBJ2-2): KAGVTQTPRYLIKTRGQQVTLSCSPISGHRSVSWYQQTPGQGLQFLFEYFSETQRNKGNFPGRFSGRQFSNSRSEMNVSTLELGDSALYLCASSLTSGGATGELFFGEGSRLTVL.

The chain links TRBV6-1 to TRBJ1-1, with D perhaps TRBD1 (5 bases). CDR3 length equals 13 residues. The V end was cut by 1 base, the J end by 7 bases, with 10 bases between. Germline V gene sequence: CDR1 MNHNS, CDR2 SASEGT. The CDR3 protein is CASSEVGQREAFF. The DNA of the CDR3 is TGTGCCAGCAGTGAAGTGGGGCAACGTGAAGCTTTCTTT.

The chain combines TRBV5-1 with TRBJ1-2; 7 nucleotides agree with TRBD1. Germline CDR1 is SGHRS and CDR2 is YFSETQ. V gave up 4 bases and J gave up 3 bases; unmatched junction bases: 6. The CDR3 contains 14 residues. CDR3 sequence reads: CASSEQGLDYGYTF. CDR3 sequence (DNA): TGCGCCAGCAGCGAACAGGGGCTTGACTATGGCTACACCTTC.

This clone has only a few counts. The chain recombines TRBV2 with TRBJ1-1, with D tentatively TRBD1 (5 bases). The CDR3 extends over 14 amino acids. Germline V gene data show CDR1 as SNHLY and CDR2 as FYNNEI. V was clipped by 6 bases and J by 6 bases, with 17 bases between them. The CDR3 coding sequence is TGTGCCAGCAGACTGACAGCCTTAGTGGCTGAAGCTTTCTTT. This sequence encodes CASRLTALVAEAFF.

The rearrangement links TRBV7-2 to TRBJ1-1; TRBD1 is a possible D gene (6 bases). The V end lost 5 bases, the J end lost 4 bases, and 14 bases lay between the germline ends. The CDR3 covers 14 residues. Germline values: CDR1 SGHTA, CDR2 FQGNSA. The CDR3 region is CASSTQGRATEAFF. The CDR3 DNA reads TGTGCCAGCAGCACACAGGGAAGAGCCACTGAAGCTTTCTTT.

The J gene is TRBJ2-5, the V gene TRBV11-3; 12 bases map to TRBD1. The V gene end was trimmed by 2 bases and the J gene end by 4 bases; junction bases not matched to a gene: 11. CDR3 length equals 18 residues. Per the germline V gene, CDR1 is SGHNT and CDR2 is YENEEA. The CDR3 reads CASSLSVWGQGAGETQYF. The CDR3 coding sequence is TGTGCCAGCAGCTTAAGTGTCTGGGGACAGGGGGCCGGAGAGACCCAGTACTTC.

This clone has a single count. V usage is TRBV27 and J usage is TRBJ2-6; D is unresolved. The CDR3 contains 13 residues. CDR1 is MNHEY and CDR2 is SMNVEV in the germline V gene (reference sequence). The V end was cut by 6 bases, the J end by 0 bases, with 3 bases between. This CDR3 reads CASRRSGANVLTF. CDR3 coding DNA: TGTGCCAGCAGGCGCTCTGGGGCCAACGTCCTGACTTTC.

The V and J genes are TRBV29-1 and TRBJ2-4; D might be TRBD1 (6 bases). CDR3 length equals 15 residues. Trimming took off 4 bases at V and 0 bases at J, with 13 bases between the two ends. In germline, CDR1 is SQVTM, CDR2 ANQGSEA. The CDR3 DNA is TGCAGCGTTGTAGGGGGAGAACTAGCCAAAAACATTCAGTACTTC. This sequence encodes CSVVGGELAKNIQYF.

The chain uses TRBV29-1 and TRBJ1-1; D gene ambiguous. The V gene's germline CDR1 is SQVTM and CDR2 ANQGSEA. This CDR3 is 11 amino acids long. Trimming stripped 7 bases from V and 7 bases from J, with 13 bases between. CDR3: CSASKEGEAFF. As DNA, the CDR3 is TGCAGCGCCTCCAAGGAGGGTGAAGCTTTCTTT.

The J gene is TRBJ2-7, the V gene TRBV10-3; 9 bases fit TRBD1. The germline gives CDR1 ENHRY, CDR2 SYGVKD. J gave up 5 bases and V 5 bases, and 10 bases lay outside the gene matches. This CDR3 region has 15 residues. CDR3 region: CAISSSGQGRHEQYF. The DNA for the CDR3 is TGTGCCATCAGTTCCTCTGGACAGGGGCGGCACGAGCAGTACTTC.

This clone was observed a handful of times. This chain links TRBV5-1 with TRBJ2-3; 8 bases map to TRBD1. CDR1 and CDR2 from the germline V gene are SGHRS and YFSETQ. With 0 bases clipped from V and 2 bases from J, the junction kept 14 bases outside the gene matches. CDR3 length equals 19 residues. The CDR3 region is CASSLGQGTQTRYTDTQYF. The CDR3 DNA reads TGCGCCAGCAGCTTGGGACAGGGGACCCAAACGCGGTACACAGATACGCAGTATTTT.

The rearrangement joins TRBV5-1 to TRBJ2-7, with D perhaps TRBD1 or TRBD2 (5 bases each). This CDR3 is built from 14 residues. V was pared by 0 bases and J by 5 bases, with 12 bases between. In germline, CDR1 is SGHRS, CDR2 YFSETQ. The CDR3 DNA reads as TGCGCCAGCAGCTTGGAGGCAGGGAGAAACGAGCAGTACTTC. Protein sequence: CASSLEAGRNEQYF.

This clone was seen more than once but under ten times. CDR3 sequence: CASSFGATGGGGYTF. As DNA, the CDR3 is TGCGCCAGCAGCTTTGGGGCCACAGGGGGCGGAGGCTACACCTTC. The chain is built from TRBV5-1 and TRBJ1-2; 9 nucleotides align to TRBD1. CDR3 length: 15 residues. The V gene end was trimmed by 2 bases and the J gene end by 8 bases; junction bases not matched to a gene: 10. CDR1 and CDR2 from the germline V gene are SGHRS and YFSETQ.

The chain joins TRBV5-8 to TRBJ2-4; D may be TRBD1 (5 bases). Germline loops: CDR1 SGHTS, CDR2 YDEGEE. Deletions cut 4 bases from V and 6 bases from J, with 23 bases between. The CDR3 extends over 17 amino acids. The DNA for the CDR3 is TGTGCCAGCAGCCCCTCTCTAGGGGTGGGTGGCCTAAACATTCAGTACTTC. As protein: CASSPSLGVGGLNIQYF.

The chain is built from TRBV6-6 and TRBJ2-5; the match to TRBD1 covers 7 bases. Germline loops: CDR1 MNHNY, CDR2 SVGAGI (reference sequence). V gave up 5 bases and J gave up 1 base; unmatched junction bases: 16. This CDR3 has 18 residues. The CDR3 DNA sequence: TGTGCCAGCAGTCAAAGGGACAGAAGTACCACGTTCCAAGAGACCCAGTACTTC. Translation gives CASSQRDRSTTFQETQYF.

This clone was picked up a small number of times. The chain couples TRBV18 to TRBJ1-5; no reliable D call. Germline-derived CDR1 and CDR2 are KGHSH and LQKENI. V was clipped by 4 bases and J by 2 bases, with 9 bases between them. The CDR3 spans 14 residues. CDR3 nucleotides: TGTGCCAGCTCACGGTTGGAGGGCAATCAGCCCCAGCATTTT. It specifies CASSRLEGNQPQHF. Full variable domain (rest looked up from reference TRBV18 and TRBJ1-5): NAGVMQNPRHLVRRRGQEARLRCSPMKGHSHVYWYRQLPEEGLKFMVYLQKENIIDESGMPKERFSAEFPKEGPSILRIQQVVRGDSAAYFCASSRLEGNQPQHFGDGTRLSIL.

The chain joins TRBV15 to TRBJ2-7, with 12 bases identical to TRBD1. Germline values: CDR1 LNHNV, CDR2 YYDKDF (reference sequence). The CDR3 contains 15 residues. Trimming removed 1 base from V and 7 bases from J; junction bases left unmatched: 5. The CDR3 loop is CATSRGGTGGKEQYF. The CDR3 region has the DNA TGTGCCACCAGCAGAGGGGGGACAGGGGGCAAAGAGCAGTACTTC.

This sequence joins TRBV18 and TRBJ2-5; tentatively, D is TRBD1 (5 bases). The CDR3 sequence is 11 residues long. The germline V and J ends were trimmed by 4 bases and 9 bases, with 9 bases remaining between them. Germline assignment: CDR1 KGHSH and CDR2 LQKENI. As DNA, the CDR3 is TGTGCCAGCTCACTCCAAGGGGCCCAGTACTTC. Translation gives CASSLQGAQYF. The full variable domain, completed using reference TRBV18 and TRBJ2-5, is NAGVMQNPRHLVRRRGQEARLRCSPMKGHSHVYWYRQLPEEGLKFMVYLQKENIIDESGMPKERFSAEFPKEGPSILRIQQVVRGDSAAYFCASSLQGAQYFGPGTRLLVL.

The chain is built from TRBV21-1 and TRBJ1-2; the table names TRBD1, a call not compared with the DNA. TRBV21-1 is a pseudogene. There are 14 residues in the CDR3. In nucleotides, the CDR3 is TGTGCCAGCAGCAGTCTAGGGGGCTCCGGTGGCTACACCTTC. This codes for CASSSLGGSGGYTF.

This clone was seen more than once but under ten times. This rearrangement joins TRBV6-1 to TRBJ1-1; D unresolved. The CDR3 has 13 residues. Trimming removed 2 bases from V and 2 bases from J, with 6 bases in between. In germline, CDR1 is MNHNS, CDR2 SASEGT. CDR3 coding DNA: TGTGCCAGCAGTGAAAGCCACAACACTGAAGCTTTCTTT. Translated, it gives CASSESHNTEAFF.